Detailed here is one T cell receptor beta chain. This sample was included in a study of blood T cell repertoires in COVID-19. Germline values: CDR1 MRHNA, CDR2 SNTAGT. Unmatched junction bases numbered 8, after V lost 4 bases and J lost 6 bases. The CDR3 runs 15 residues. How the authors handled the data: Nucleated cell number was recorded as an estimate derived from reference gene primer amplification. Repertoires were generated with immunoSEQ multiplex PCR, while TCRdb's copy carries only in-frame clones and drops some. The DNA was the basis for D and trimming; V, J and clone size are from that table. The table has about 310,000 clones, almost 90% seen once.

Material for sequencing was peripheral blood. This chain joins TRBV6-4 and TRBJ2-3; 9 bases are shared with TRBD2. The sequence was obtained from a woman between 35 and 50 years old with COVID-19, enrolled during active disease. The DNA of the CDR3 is TGTGCCAGCAGTGTTTCTAGCGGGACCGTCGATACGCAGTATTTT. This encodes CASSVSSGTVDTQYF.